This T cell receptor beta chain emerged from a study of blood T cell repertoires in COVID-19. Clones were sequenced by immunoSEQ multiplex PCR, and TCRdb holds only the in-frame ones, with some missing. The table records some 200,000 clones, roughly 84% of them present only once. This clone was observed once. The sample was peripheral blood. The sequence was obtained from a human donor in a cohort sampled during active COVID-19.

CDR3 sequence reads: CASSSYNRDQPQHF. CDR3 DNA: TGTGCCAGCAGCTCCTACAACAGGGATCAGCCCCAGCATTTT. The rearrangement links TRBV7-8 to TRBJ1-5; TRBD1 is a possible D gene (6 bases). Deletions cut 4 bases from V and 5 bases from J, with 12 bases between. Germline-derived CDR1 and CDR2 are SGHVS and FQNEAQ. CDR3 length: 14 residues.